The 30 T cell receptor beta chains below come from one sample, sequenced in a study of T cells after yellow fever vaccination. In TCRdb, the 5' RACE reads were re-called with MiXCR into one record per CDR3 protein. In the table there are 150,000 to 200,000 distinct CDR3 sequences, approximately 9.9% of which are singletons. The sequencing used CD8+ T cells sorted from PBMCs, collected 15 days after the yellow fever booster vaccination. All receptors come from a man aged 18 to 29 who received the YFV17D yellow fever vaccine.

V is TRBV4-3 and J is TRBJ1-2, with TRBD1 matching 7 bases. The junction had 9 bases not matched to a gene; V was cut back by 1 base and J by 4 bases. Germline V lookup: CDR1 LGHNA, CDR2 YSLEER. This CDR3 spans 16 amino acids. CDR3 nucleotide sequence: TGCGCCAGCAGCCAAGTTTCAGGGGGGGACAGCTATGGCTACACCTTC. It encodes CASSQVSGGDSYGYTF.

The V gene is TRBV6-2 or TRBV6-3, the J gene TRBJ2-1, with TRBD2 identical over 7 bases. This CDR3 spans 17 amino acids. Trimming cost V 7 bases and J 2 bases; bases outside gene matches: 14. CDR1 is MNHEY and CDR2 is SVGEGT in the germline V gene. The CDR3 protein is CASTSGDGFSPYNEQFF. DNA for the CDR3: TGTGCCAGCACCAGCGGGGACGGCTTTAGCCCCTACAATGAGCAGTTCTTC.

This clonotype was counted a few times. This chain joins TRBV4-2 and TRBJ2-5; TRBD1 is a possible D gene (5 bases). Germline V CDR1 and CDR2: LGHNA, YNFKEQ. CDR3 length: 15 residues. The V gene lost 4 bases and the J gene lost 1 base, with 13 bases spanning the gap. This chain's CDR3 is CASSREQVAQETQYF. CDR3 nucleotide sequence: TGTGCCAGCAGCCGGGAACAGGTAGCCCAAGAGACCCAGTACTTC.

This clonotype was counted between two and nine times. CDR3 nucleotides: TGCGCCAGCAGGTCCCCGGGAGGAAATTCACCCCTCCACTTT. It yields the protein CASRSPGGNSPLHF. V and J are TRBV5-1 and TRBJ1-6; no firm D call. This CDR3 has 14 residues. Germline V gene data show CDR1 as SGHRS and CDR2 as YFSETQ. Trimming took 5 bases from V and 7 from J, leaving 13 bases between them.

V and J are TRBV6-1 and TRBJ1-4; D is perhaps TRBD1 (5 bases). V was trimmed by 5 bases and J by 3 bases, leaving 13 bases between them. Germline lookup yields CDR1 MNHNS and CDR2 SASEGT. The CDR3 runs to 15 residues. The CDR3 is CASSLWDGSNEKLFF. The CDR3 DNA reads as TGTGCCAGCAGTCTTTGGGACGGCTCTAATGAAAAACTGTTTTTT.

The chain employs TRBV29-1 and TRBJ2-3; 16 bases line up with TRBD2. After removal of 6 bases from V and 3 bases from J, the junction contained 6 bases not matched to a gene. CDR1 is SQVTM, CDR2 ANQGSEA, per germline. The CDR3 has 16 residues. The CDR3 loop is CSVDPGLAGGTDTQYF. Here the CDR3 DNA reads TGCAGCGTCGACCCGGGACTAGCGGGGGGGACAGATACGCAGTATTTT.

This clonotype was counted only a few times. This sequence joins TRBV6-2 or TRBV6-3 and TRBJ2-7, with a tentative D call TRBD1 (6 bases). Germline V gene lookup returns CDR1 MNHEY and CDR2 SVGEGT. Deletions cut 2 bases from V and 0 bases from J, with 8 bases between. The CDR3 is 14 amino acids. CDR3: CASSYGTPSYEQYV. CDR3 in DNA: TGTGCCAGCAGTTACGGGACACCCTCCTACGAGCAGTACGTC.

This clonotype was recorded a few times. V and J are TRBV24-1 and TRBJ2-3; no clear D. The CDR3 has 17 amino acids. V lost 7 bases, J lost 4 bases, and 23 bases lay in between. Per germline, CDR1 KGHDR and CDR2 SFDVKD. CDR3 loop: CATSPSEWGTSSDTQYF. For the CDR3, the DNA is TGTGCCACCAGCCCATCCGAGTGGGGTACGTCGTCAGATACGCAGTATTTT.

The V gene is TRBV7-2, the J gene TRBJ2-2, with TRBD2 matching 7 bases. V gave up 7 bases and J gave up 2 bases; unmatched junction bases: 10. Germline lookup yields CDR1 SGHTA and CDR2 FQGNSA. The CDR3 covers 16 residues. The CDR3 here is CASIAMSGGNTGELFF. CDR3 nucleotide sequence: TGTGCCAGCATCGCCATGTCGGGGGGAAACACCGGGGAGCTGTTTTTT.

The chain links TRBV5-1 to TRBJ2-3, with TRBD2 matching 13 bases. Unmatched junction bases numbered 7, after V lost 4 bases and J lost 2 bases. CDR1 is SGHRS, CDR2 YFSETQ, per germline. The CDR3 has 17 amino acids. CDR3 coding DNA: TGCGCCAGCAGCCCCCCGGGACTAGCGGGGTTCACAGATACGCAGTATTTT. Residues: CASSPPGLAGFTDTQYF.

The rearrangement links TRBV13 to TRBJ1-6; 8 bases fit TRBD1. Germline V CDR1 and CDR2: PRHDT, FYEKMQ (reference sequence). This CDR3 is 14 amino acids long. Losses at the gene ends were 0 bases for V and 13 bases for J; bases not matched to a gene: 5. CDR3 sequence (DNA): TGTGCCAGCAGCTTAGGGACAGGGGAAACGCCCCTCCACTTT. It is translated as CASSLGTGETPLHF. Full variable domain (outside the CDR3, taken from reference TRBV13 and TRBJ1-6): AAGVIQSPRHLIKEKRETATLKCYPIPRHDTVYWYQQGPGQDPQFLISFYEKMQSDKGSIPDRFSAQQFSDYHSELNMSSLELGDSALYFCASSLGTGETPLHFGNGTRLTVT.

This clonotype was counted only a few times. The CDR3 spells CSAGGLAGTSTDTQYF. The DNA for the CDR3 is TGCAGTGCTGGGGGTCTAGCGGGGACGAGCACAGATACGCAGTATTTT. J is TRBJ2-3 and V is TRBV20-1; TRBD2 matches at 9 bases. V lost 5 bases, J lost 0 bases, and 9 bases stayed unmatched. CDR3 length equals 16 residues. CDR1 is DFQATT, CDR2 SNEGSKA, per germline (reference sequence).

The V gene is TRBV7-6, the J gene TRBJ2-2; 9 bases line up with TRBD1. Germline V CDR1 and CDR2: SGHVS, FNYEAQ. The ends lost 5 bases at V and 2 bases at J; junction bases unmatched: 12. The CDR3 sequence is 18 residues long. The CDR3 is CASSPGPQGASNTGELFF. The CDR3 DNA reads as TGTGCCAGCAGCCCTGGGCCACAGGGGGCTTCAAACACCGGGGAGCTGTTTTTT.

In its sample, this clonotype was seen a few times. V and J are TRBV5-5 and TRBJ2-7; D is uncertain. Looked up from germline, CDR1 is SGHKS and CDR2 is YYEKEE (reference sequence). The CDR3 loop spans 14 amino acids. Trimming pared 4 bases from V and 0 bases from J, leaving 11 bases between. The CDR3 sequence: CASSAKDPSYEQYF. CDR3 coding DNA: TGTGCCAGCAGCGCTAAGGACCCCTCCTACGAGCAGTACTTC.

This clonotype was observed many times. The chain uses TRBV6-2 or TRBV6-3 and TRBJ1-2; D gene uncertain. Germline V gene data show CDR1 as MNHEY and CDR2 as SVGEGT. Trimming removed 4 bases at V and 8 bases at J, with 17 bases between. The CDR3 is 14 amino acids. Here the CDR3 DNA reads TGTGCCAGCAGTTCGACCGGGCTTCGGTTGGGCTACACCTTC. Residues: CASSSTGLRLGYTF.

This clonotype was counted only a few times. V and J are TRBV7-6 and TRBJ2-3, with a possible D match to TRBD2 (5 bases). The V end was cut by 0 bases, the J end by 4 bases, with 8 bases between. There are 14 residues in the CDR3. Germline lookup yields CDR1 SGHVS and CDR2 FNYEAQ. This CDR3 reads CASSLARGSDTQYF. CDR3 sequence (DNA): TGTGCCAGCAGCTTAGCTCGCGGGTCAGATACGCAGTATTTT.

At least ten counts were recorded for this clonotype. This sequence joins TRBV4-1 and TRBJ1-2, with a possible D match to TRBD1 (6 bases). There are 16 residues in the CDR3. The V gene's germline CDR1 is MGHRA and CDR2 YSYEKL. V lost 4 bases and J lost 0, with 15 bases in between. The CDR3 reads CASSLVGGRANYGYTF. The CDR3 DNA is TGCGCCAGCAGCCTTGTGGGGGGCAGAGCTAACTATGGCTACACCTTC.

The CDR3 reads CASSLPTYNSPLHF. In nucleotides, the CDR3 is TGTGCCAGCAGTCTCCCTACCTATAATTCACCCCTCCACTTT. This sequence joins TRBV27 and TRBJ1-6, with D unclear. There are 14 residues in the CDR3. V shed 5 bases and J shed 2 bases, with 7 bases lying between them. Germline V CDR1 and CDR2: MNHEY, SMNVEV (reference sequence).

This clonotype was counted at least ten times. J is TRBJ2-1 and V is TRBV7-3; D is unresolved. Germline assignment: CDR1 SGHTA and CDR2 FQGTGA. Trimming pared 3 bases from V and 7 bases from J, leaving 7 bases between. This CDR3 spans 12 amino acids. The CDR3 here is CASSFRANEQFF. Here the CDR3 DNA reads TGTGCCAGCAGCTTCCGGGCAAATGAGCAGTTCTTC.

V usage is TRBV12-3 or TRBV12-4 and J usage is TRBJ1-5; 12 bases are a match to TRBD1. The CDR3 loop spans 15 amino acids. The ends lost 6 bases at V and 4 bases at J; junction bases unmatched: 4. CDR3 amino acids: CASSRGQGANQPQHF. The CDR3 DNA follows: TGTGCCAGCAGCCGGGGACAGGGGGCGAATCAGCCCCAGCATTTT.

This clonotype was counted a few times. The J gene is TRBJ2-7, the V gene TRBV20-1; D assignment may be TRBD1 or TRBD2 (5 bases each). CDR1 and CDR2 from the germline V gene are DFQATT and SNEGSKA (reference sequence). V lost 6 bases and J lost 0, with 15 bases in between. This CDR3 is 14 amino acids long. CDR3: CSAAGTASSYEQYF. Here the CDR3 DNA reads TGCAGTGCAGCCGGGACGGCCTCCTCCTACGAGCAGTACTTC.

This clonotype has more than one count but fewer than ten. The chain is built from TRBV19 and TRBJ2-2; D ambiguous. The CDR3 length is 13 residues. CDR1 LNHDA and CDR2 SQIVND come from the germline V gene (reference sequence). V was cut by 6 bases and J by 0 bases, with 5 bases left in between. CDR3 sequence: CASRRSNTGELFF. The CDR3, as DNA: TGTGCCAGTAGGCGGTCGAACACCGGGGAGCTGTTTTTT.

This clonotype was detected ten times or more. The rearrangement joins TRBV7-8 to TRBJ2-2; tentative D call: TRBD2 (5 bases). V was clipped by 8 bases and J by 0 bases, with 7 bases between them. Per germline, CDR1 SGHVS and CDR2 FQNEAQ. This CDR3 is built from 13 residues. The CDR3 here is CASRGPNTGELFF. The CDR3 DNA follows: TGTGCCAGCCGAGGGCCGAACACCGGGGAGCTGTTTTTT.

This clonotype has just a few counts. This chain uses TRBV4-1 with TRBJ1-4; D may be TRBD1 (5 bases). Trimming pared 0 bases from V and 8 bases from J, leaving 19 bases between. Germline CDR1 and CDR2: MGHRA and YSYEKL. The CDR3 covers 17 residues. CDR3 DNA: TGCGCCAGCAGCCAAGATGGCGGGGCGGAGACCGCCGAAAAACTGTTTTTT. Translating it yields CASSQDGGAETAEKLFF.

The chain couples TRBV15 to TRBJ1-3, with a tentative D call TRBD1 (6 bases). The ends were cut back, 0 bases at V and 1 base at J, with 16 bases in the middle. The length of the CDR3 is 18 residues. Germline CDR1 LNHNV, CDR2 YYDKDF (reference sequence). CDR3 sequence (DNA): TGTGCCACCAGCAGAGAACCCATATCAACAGGGTCTGGAAACACCATATATTTT. Translated, it gives CATSREPISTGSGNTIYF.

In this sample, this clonotype turned up a few times. The CDR3 here is CASSLALAGLTDTQYF. CDR3 sequence (DNA): TGTGCCAGCAGCCTCGCCCTAGCGGGGCTCACAGATACGCAGTATTTT. This chain uses TRBV14 with TRBJ2-3, with TRBD2 matching 9 bases. The CDR3 sequence is 16 residues long. V shed 4 bases, J shed 2 bases, and the junction held 7 bases outside the gene matches. Per the germline V gene, CDR1 is SGHDN and CDR2 is FVKESK.

This clonotype appeared a few times. V is TRBV19 and J is TRBJ2-7; TRBD2 is a possible D gene (5 bases). The germline V gene has CDR1 LNHDA and CDR2 SQIVND (reference sequence). V was shortened by 1 base and J by 7 bases, with 11 bases between the two germline ends. There are 13 residues in the CDR3. Written as DNA, the CDR3 is TGTGCCAGTAGTATAGTGAGCGGTCTGGAGCAGTACTTC. It yields the protein CASSIVSGLEQYF.

This chain uses TRBV5-6 with TRBJ2-5; 11 nucleotides line up with TRBD2. With 2 bases clipped from V and 1 base from J, the junction kept 1 base outside the gene matches. The length of the CDR3 is 15 residues. Germline V gene lookup returns CDR1 SGHDT and CDR2 YYEEEE. The DNA for the CDR3 is TGTGCCAGCAGCTTTACTAGCGGGGGCCAAGAGACCCAGTACTTC. Translation: CASSFTSGGQETQYF. Complete variable domain (other parts from reference TRBV5-6 and TRBJ2-5): DAGVTQSPTHLIKTRGQQVTLRCSPKSGHDTVSWYQQALGQGPQFIFQYYEEEERQRGNFPDRFSGHQFPNYSSELNVNALLLGDSALYLCASSFTSGGQETQYFGPGTRLLVL.

The chain joins TRBV12-3 or TRBV12-4 to TRBJ2-5, with 12 bases fitting TRBD2. V lost 3 bases to trimming and J lost 2 bases; unmatched junction nucleotides: 1. The CDR3 contains 15 residues. CDR3 nucleotide sequence: TGTGCCAGCAGTTTCCTAGCGGGGGGGCAAGAGACCCAGTACTTC. It is translated as CASSFLAGGQETQYF.

The chain is built from TRBV24-1 and TRBJ1-1, with TRBD1 as a possible D gene (5 bases). Germline values: CDR1 KGHDR, CDR2 SFDVKD. CDR3 length equals 15 residues. Trimming stripped 10 bases from V and 1 base from J, with 18 bases between. The CDR3, as DNA: TGTGCCACTAGCGGGGCCCGACTTGGGAACACTGAAGCTTTCTTT. Protein sequence: CATSGARLGNTEAFF.